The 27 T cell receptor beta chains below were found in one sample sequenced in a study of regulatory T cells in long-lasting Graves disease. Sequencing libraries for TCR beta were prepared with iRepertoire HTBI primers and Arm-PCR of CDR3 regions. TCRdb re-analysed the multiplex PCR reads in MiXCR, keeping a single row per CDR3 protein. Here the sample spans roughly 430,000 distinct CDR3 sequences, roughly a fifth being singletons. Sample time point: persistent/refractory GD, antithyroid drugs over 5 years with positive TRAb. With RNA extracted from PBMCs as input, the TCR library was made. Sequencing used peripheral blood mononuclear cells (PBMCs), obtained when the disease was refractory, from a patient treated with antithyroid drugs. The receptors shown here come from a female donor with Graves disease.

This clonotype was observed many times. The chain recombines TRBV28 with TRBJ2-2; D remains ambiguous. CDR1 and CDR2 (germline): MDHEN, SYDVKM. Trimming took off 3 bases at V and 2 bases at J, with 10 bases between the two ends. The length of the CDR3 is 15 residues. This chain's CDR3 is CASSLAQHNTGELFF. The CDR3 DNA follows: TGTGCCAGCAGTTTGGCACAACACAACACCGGGGAGCTGTTTTTT.

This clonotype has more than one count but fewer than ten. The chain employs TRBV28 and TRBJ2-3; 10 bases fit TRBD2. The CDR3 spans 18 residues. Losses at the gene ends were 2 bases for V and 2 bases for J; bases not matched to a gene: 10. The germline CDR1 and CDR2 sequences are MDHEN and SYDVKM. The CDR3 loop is CASSLLLSGRRVTDTQYF. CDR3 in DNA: TGTGCCAGCAGTTTACTCCTTAGCGGGAGGCGAGTCACAGATACGCAGTATTTT.

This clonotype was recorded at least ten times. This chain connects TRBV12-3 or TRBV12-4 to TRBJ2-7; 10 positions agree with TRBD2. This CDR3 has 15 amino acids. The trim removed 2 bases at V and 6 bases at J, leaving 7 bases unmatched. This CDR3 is CASSLRLAGVAEQYF. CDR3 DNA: TGTGCCAGCAGTTTACGGCTAGCGGGAGTCGCCGAGCAGTACTTC.

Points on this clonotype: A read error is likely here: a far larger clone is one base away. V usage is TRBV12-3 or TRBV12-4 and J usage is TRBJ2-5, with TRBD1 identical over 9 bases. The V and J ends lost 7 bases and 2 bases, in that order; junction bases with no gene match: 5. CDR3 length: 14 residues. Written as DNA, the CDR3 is TGTGCCAGCAATACGGACAGGGGACAAGAGACCCAGTACTTC. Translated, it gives CASNTDRGQETQYF.

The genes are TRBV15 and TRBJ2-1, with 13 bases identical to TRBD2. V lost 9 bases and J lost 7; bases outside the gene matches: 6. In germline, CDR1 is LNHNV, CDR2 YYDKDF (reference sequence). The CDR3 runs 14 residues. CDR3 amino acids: CATEGLAGENEQFF. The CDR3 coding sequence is TGTGCCACAGAAGGACTAGCGGGAGAGAATGAGCAGTTCTTC.

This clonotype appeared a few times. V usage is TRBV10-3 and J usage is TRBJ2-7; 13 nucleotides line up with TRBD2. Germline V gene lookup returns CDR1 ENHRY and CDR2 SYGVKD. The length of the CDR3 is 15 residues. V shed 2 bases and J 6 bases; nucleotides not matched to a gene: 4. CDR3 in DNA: TGTGCCATCAGTGAGACGGGACTAGCGGGACTCGAGCAGTACTTC. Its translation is CAISETGLAGLEQYF.

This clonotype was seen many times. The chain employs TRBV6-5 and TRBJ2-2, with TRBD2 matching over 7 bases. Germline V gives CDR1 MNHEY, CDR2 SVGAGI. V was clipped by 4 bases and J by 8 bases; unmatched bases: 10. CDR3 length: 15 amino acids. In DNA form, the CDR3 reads TGTGCCAGCAGTTTCCTAGGGGCGGGGGAGGGGGAGCTGTTTTTT. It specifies CASSFLGAGEGELFF.

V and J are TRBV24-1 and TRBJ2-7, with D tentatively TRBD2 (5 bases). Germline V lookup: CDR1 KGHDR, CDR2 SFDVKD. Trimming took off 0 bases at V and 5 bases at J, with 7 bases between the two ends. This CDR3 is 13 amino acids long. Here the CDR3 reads CATSDLSGNEQYF. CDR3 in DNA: TGTGCCACCAGTGATTTGTCGGGAAACGAGCAGTACTTC.

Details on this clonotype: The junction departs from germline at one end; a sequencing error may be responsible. The DNA for the CDR3 is TGTGCCAGCAGCAAGTACGGGAGCGGCTTGGAAGAGACCCAGTGCTTC. Translating it yields CASSKYGSGLEETQCF. The rearrangement uses TRBV5-6 and TRBJ2-5, with D perhaps matching TRBD2 (6 bases). The CDR3 has 16 residues. CDR1 is SGHDT and CDR2 is YYEEEE in the germline V gene.

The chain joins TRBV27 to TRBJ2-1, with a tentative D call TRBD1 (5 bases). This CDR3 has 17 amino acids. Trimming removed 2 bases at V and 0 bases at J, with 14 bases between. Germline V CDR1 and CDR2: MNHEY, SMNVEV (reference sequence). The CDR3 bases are TGTGCCAGCAGTTTAAGGGGCACTTCCAGCTCCTACAATGAGCAGTTCTTC. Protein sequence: CASSLRGTSSSYNEQFF.

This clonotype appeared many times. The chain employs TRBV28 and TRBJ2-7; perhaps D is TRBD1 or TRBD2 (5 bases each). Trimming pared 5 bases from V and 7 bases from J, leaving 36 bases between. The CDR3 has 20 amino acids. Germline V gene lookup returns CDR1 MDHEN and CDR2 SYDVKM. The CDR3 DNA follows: TGTGCCAGCAGTGACGGCGAATGGGGCTCAGAGGGACCGCGGAGTGTAGAGCAGTACTTC. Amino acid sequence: CASSDGEWGSEGPRSVEQYF.

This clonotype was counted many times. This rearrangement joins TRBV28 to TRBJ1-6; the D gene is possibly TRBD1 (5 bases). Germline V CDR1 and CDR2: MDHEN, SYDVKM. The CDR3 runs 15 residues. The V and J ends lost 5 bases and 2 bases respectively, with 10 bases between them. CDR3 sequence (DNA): TGTGCCAGCAGTCCCAGGGCTCCCTATAATTCACCCCTCCACTTT. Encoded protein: CASSPRAPYNSPLHF.

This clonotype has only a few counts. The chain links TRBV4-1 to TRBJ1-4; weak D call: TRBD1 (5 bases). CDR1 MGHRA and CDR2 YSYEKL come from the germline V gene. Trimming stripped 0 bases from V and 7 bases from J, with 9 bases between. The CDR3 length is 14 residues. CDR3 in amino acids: CASSQEEGSEKLFF. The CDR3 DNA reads TGCGCCAGCAGCCAAGAGGAGGGGAGTGAAAAACTGTTTTTT.

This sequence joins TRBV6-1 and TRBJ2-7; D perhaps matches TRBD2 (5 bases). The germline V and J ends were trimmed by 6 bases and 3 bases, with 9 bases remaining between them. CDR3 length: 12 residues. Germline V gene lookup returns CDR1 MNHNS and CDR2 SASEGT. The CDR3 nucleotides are TGTGCCAGCAGCCGGGAATTCTACGAGCAGTACTTC. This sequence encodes CASSREFYEQYF.

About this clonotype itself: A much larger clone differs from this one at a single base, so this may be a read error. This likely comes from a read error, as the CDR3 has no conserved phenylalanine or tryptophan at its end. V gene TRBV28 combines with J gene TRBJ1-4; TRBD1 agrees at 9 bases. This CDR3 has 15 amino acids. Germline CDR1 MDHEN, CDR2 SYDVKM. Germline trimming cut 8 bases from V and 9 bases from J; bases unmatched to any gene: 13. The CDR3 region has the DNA TGTGCCAGCTGTTACGGACAGGGGAAAAACAAAAAACTGTTTTCT. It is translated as CASCYGQGKNKKLFS.

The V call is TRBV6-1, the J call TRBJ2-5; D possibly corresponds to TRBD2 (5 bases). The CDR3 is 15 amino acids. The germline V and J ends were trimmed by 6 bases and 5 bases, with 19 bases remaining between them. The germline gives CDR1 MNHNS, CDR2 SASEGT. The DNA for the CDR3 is TGTGCCAGCAGATCCCTAGCAGGAGGCAGGGAGACCCAGTACTTC. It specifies CASRSLAGGRETQYF.

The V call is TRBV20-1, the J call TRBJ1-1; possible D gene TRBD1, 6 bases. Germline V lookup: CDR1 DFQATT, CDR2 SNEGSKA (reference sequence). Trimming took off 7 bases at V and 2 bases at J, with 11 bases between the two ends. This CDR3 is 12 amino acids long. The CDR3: CSVKGGNTEAFF. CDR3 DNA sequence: TGCAGTGTAAAGGGGGGTAACACTGAAGCTTTCTTT.

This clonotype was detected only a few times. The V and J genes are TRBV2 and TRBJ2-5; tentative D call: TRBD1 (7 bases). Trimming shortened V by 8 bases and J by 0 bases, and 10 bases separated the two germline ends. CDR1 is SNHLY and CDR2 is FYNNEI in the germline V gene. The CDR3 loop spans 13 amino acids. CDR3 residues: CASRGTDQETQYF. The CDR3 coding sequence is TGTGCCAGCCGCGGGACAGACCAAGAGACCCAGTACTTC.

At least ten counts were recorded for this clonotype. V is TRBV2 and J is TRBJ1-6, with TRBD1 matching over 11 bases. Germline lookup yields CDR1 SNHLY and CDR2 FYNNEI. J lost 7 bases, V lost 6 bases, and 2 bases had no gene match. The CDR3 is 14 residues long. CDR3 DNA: TGTGCCAGCAGGGGACAGGGGGGAAATTCACCCCTCCACTTT. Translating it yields CASRGQGGNSPLHF.

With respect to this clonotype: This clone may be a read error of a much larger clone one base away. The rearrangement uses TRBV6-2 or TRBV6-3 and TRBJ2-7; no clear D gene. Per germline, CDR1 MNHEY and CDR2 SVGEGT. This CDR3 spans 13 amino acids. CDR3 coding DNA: TGTACCAGCATCCCCGGTGGGCCGGGCGAGCAGTACTTC. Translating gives CTSIPGGPGEQYF.

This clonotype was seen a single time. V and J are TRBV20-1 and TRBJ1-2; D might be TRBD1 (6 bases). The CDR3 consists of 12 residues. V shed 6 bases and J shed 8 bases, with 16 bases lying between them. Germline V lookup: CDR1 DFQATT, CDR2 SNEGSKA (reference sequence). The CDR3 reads CSAAGGTRGYTF. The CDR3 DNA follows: TGCAGTGCCGCGGGGGGGACAAGGGGCTACACCTTC.

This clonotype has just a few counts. The CDR3 spells CASRIAGNYEQYF. In DNA form, the CDR3 reads TGTGCCAGCAGGATAGCGGGTAACTACGAGCAGTACTTC. The chain carries TRBV6-1 and TRBJ2-7; 7 nucleotides match TRBD2. Germline V lookup: CDR1 MNHNS, CDR2 SASEGT. The V and J ends lost 6 bases and 3 bases, in that order; junction bases with no gene match: 5. CDR3 length: 13 amino acids.

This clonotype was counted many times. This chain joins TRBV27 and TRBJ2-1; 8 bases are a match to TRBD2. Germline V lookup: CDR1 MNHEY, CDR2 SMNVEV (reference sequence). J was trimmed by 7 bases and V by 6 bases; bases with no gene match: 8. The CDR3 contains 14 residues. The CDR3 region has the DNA TGTGCCAGCAGCTTGGCGGGAGGAGGGAATGAGCAGTTCTTC. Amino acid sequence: CASSLAGGGNEQFF.

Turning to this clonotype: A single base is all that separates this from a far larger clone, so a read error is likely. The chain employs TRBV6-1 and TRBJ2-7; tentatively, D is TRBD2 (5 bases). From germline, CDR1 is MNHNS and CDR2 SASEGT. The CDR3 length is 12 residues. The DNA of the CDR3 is TGTGCCAGCAGAACTAGTTCCTACGAGCAGTGCTTC. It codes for CASRTSSYEQCF.

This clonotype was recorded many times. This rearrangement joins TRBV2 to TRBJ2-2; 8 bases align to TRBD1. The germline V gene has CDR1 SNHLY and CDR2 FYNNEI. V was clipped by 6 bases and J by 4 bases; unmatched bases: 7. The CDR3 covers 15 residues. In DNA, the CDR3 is TGTGCCAGCAGCGCGACAGGGGCGGGCACCGGGGAGCTGTTTTTT. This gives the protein CASSATGAGTGELFF.

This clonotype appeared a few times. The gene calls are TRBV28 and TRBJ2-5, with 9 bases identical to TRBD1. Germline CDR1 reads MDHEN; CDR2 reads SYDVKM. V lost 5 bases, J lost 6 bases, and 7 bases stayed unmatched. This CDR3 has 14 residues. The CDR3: CASSPRTGVQTQYF. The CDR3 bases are TGTGCCAGCAGTCCCCGGACAGGGGTACAGACCCAGTACTTC.

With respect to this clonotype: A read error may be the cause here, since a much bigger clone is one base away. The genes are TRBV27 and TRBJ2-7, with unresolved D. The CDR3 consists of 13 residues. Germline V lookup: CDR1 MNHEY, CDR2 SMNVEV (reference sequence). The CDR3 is CVSNGPFLYEQYF. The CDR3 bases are TGTGTCAGTAATGGGCCATTTCTCTACGAGCAGTACTTC.